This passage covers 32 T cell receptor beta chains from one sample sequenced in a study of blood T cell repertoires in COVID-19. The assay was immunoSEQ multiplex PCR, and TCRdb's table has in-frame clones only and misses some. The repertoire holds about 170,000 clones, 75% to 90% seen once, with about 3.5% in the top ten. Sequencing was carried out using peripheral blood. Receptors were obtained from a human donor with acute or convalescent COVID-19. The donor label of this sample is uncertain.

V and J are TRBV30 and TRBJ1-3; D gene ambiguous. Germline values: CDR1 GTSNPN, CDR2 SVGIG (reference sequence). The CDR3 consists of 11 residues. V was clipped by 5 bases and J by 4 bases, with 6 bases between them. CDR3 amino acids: CAWPRGNTIYF. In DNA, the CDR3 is TGTGCCTGGCCCCGGGGAAACACCATATATTTT.

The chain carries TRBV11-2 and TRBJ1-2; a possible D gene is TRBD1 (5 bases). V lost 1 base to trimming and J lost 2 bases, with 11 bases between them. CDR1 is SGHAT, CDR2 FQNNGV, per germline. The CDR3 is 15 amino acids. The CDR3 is CASSLVQGWNYGYTF. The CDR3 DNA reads TGTGCCAGCAGCTTAGTCCAGGGATGGAACTATGGCTACACCTTC.

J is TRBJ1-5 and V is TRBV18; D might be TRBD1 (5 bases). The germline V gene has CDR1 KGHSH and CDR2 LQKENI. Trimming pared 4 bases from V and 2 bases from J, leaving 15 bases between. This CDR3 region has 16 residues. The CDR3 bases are TGTGCCAGCTCACACCAGGGTAGTGAGCGCAATCAGCCCCAGCATTTT. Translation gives CASSHQGSERNQPQHF.

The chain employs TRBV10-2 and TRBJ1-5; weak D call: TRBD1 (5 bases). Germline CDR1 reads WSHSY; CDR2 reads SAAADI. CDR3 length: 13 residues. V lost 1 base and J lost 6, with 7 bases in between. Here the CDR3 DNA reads TGCGCCAGCAGTGAGTTCACAGGTCAGCCCCAGCATTTT. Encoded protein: CASSEFTGQPQHF.

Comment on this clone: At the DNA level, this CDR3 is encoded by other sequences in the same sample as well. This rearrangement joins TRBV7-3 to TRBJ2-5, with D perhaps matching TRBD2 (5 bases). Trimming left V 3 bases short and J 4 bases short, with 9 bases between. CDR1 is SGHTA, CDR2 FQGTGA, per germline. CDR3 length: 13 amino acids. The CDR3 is CASSLSGGETQYF. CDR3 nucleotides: TGTGCCAGCAGCTTGTCCGGAGGAGAGACCCAGTACTTC.

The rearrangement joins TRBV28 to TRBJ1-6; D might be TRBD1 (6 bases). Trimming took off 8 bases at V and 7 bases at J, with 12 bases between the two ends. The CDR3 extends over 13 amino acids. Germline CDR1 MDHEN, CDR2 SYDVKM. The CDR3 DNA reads TGTGCCAGCTACCAGGGGCGGAATTCACCCCTCCACTTT. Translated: CASYQGRNSPLHF. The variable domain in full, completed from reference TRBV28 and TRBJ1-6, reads DVKVTQSSRYLVKRTGEKVFLECVQDMDHENMFWYRQDPGLGLRLIYFSYDVKMKEKGDIPEGYSVSREKKERFSLILESASTNQTSMYLCASYQGRNSPLHFGNGTRLTVT.

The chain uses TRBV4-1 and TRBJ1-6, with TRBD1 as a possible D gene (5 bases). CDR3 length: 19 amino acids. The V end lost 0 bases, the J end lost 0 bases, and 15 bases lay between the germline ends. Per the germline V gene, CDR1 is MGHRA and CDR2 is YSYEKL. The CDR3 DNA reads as TGCGCCAGCAGCCAAGATCGTATAGGGGTGAGCTCCTATAATTCACCCCTCCACTTT. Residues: CASSQDRIGVSSYNSPLHF.

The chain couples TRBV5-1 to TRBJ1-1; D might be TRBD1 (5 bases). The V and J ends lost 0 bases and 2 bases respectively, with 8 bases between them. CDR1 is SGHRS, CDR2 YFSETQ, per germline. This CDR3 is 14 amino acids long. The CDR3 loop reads CASSLGQSNTEAFF. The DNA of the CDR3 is TGCGCCAGCAGCTTGGGACAGTCAAACACTGAAGCTTTCTTT.

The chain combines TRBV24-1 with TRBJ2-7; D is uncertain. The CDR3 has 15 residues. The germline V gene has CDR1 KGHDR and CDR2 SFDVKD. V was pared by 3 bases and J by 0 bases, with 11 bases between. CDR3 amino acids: CATSDTHESSYEQYF. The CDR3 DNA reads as TGTGCCACCAGTGATACCCATGAGAGCTCCTACGAGCAGTACTTC.

CDR3 nucleotide sequence: TGTGCCTGGAGTGTGCGGCAGGGGGCGATTAATGAAAAACTGTTTTTT. Amino acids: CAWSVRQGAINEKLFF. The gene calls are TRBV30 and TRBJ1-4; 8 bases match TRBD1. The junction had 7 bases not matched to a gene; V was cut back by 0 bases and J by 4 bases. The length of the CDR3 is 16 residues. Germline loops: CDR1 GTSNPN, CDR2 SVGIG (reference sequence).

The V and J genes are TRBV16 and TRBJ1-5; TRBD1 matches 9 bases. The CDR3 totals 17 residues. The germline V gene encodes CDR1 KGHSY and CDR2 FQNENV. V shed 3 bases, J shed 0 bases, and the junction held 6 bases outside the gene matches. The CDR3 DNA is TGTGCCAGCAGCCAGTCCGGGACAGGGAATAGCAATCAGCCCCAGCATTTT. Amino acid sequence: CASSQSGTGNSNQPQHF.

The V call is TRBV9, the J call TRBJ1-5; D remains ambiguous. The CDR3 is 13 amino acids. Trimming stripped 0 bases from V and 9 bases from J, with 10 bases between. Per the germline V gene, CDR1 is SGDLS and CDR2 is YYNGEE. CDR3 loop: CASSVAGDSPQHF. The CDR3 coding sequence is TGTGCCAGCAGCGTAGCCGGTGATTCGCCCCAGCATTTT. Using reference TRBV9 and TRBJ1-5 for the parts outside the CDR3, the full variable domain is DSGVTQTPKHLITATGQRVTLRCSPRSGDLSVYWYQQSLDQGLQFLIQYYNGEERAKGNILERFSAQQFPDLHSELNLSSLELGDSALYFCASSVAGDSPQHFGDGTRLSIL.

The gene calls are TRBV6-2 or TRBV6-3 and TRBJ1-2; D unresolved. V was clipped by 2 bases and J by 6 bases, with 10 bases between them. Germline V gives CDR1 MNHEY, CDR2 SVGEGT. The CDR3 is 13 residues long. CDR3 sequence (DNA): TGTGCCAGCAGTTACCGGCAGCTAGATGGCTACACCTTC. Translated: CASSYRQLDGYTF.

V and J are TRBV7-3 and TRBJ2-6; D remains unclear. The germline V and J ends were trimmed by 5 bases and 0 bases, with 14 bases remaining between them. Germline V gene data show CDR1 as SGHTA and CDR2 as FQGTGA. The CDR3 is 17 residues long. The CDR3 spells CASSLMAALSGANVLTF. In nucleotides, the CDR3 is TGTGCCAGCAGCCTCATGGCCGCTCTCTCTGGGGCCAACGTCCTGACTTTC.

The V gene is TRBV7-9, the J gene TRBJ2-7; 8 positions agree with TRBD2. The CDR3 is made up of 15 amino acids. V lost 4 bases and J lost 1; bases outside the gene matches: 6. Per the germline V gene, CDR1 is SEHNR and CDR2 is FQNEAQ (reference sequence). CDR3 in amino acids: CASSSRGGKSYEQYF. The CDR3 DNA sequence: TGTGCCAGCAGCTCACGGGGGGGCAAATCCTACGAGCAGTACTTC. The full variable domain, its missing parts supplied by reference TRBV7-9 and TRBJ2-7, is DTGVSQNPRHKITKRGQNVTFRCDPISEHNRLYWYRQTLGQGPEFLTYFQNEAQLEKSRLLSDRFSAERPKGSFSTLEIQRTEQGDSAMYLCASSSRGGKSYEQYFGPGTRLTVT.

CDR3 bases: TGTGCCAGCAGCCTTGTGAGACAGGGTGAAGCTTTCTTT. Translated, it gives CASSLVRQGEAFF. The chain combines TRBV3-1 (or the pseudogene TRBV3-2) with TRBJ1-1; 7 bases map to TRBD1. Trimming removed 4 bases from V and 7 bases from J; junction bases left unmatched: 6. The CDR3 contains 13 residues. From germline, CDR1 is LGHDT and CDR2 YNNKEL (reference sequence).

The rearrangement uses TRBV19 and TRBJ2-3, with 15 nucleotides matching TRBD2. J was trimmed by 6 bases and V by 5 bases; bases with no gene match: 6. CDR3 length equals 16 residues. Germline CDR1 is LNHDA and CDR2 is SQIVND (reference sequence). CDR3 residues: CASSAGTSGGFDTQYF. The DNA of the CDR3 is TGTGCCAGTAGTGCCGGGACTAGCGGGGGGTTCGATACGCAGTATTTT.

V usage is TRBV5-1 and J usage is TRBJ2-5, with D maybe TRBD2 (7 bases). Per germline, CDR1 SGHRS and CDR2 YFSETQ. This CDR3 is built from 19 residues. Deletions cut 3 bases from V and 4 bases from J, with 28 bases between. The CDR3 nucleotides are TGCGCCAGCAGCTCCGACGGGGGACTCGCGGGGGCCGGGGGAGAGACCCAGTACTTC. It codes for CASSSDGGLAGAGGETQYF.

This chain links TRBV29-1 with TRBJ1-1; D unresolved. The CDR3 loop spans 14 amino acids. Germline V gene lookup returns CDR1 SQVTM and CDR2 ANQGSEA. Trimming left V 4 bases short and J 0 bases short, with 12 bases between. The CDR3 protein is CSVAPATMNTEAFF. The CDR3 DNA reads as TGCAGCGTTGCGCCCGCGACAATGAACACTGAAGCTTTCTTT.

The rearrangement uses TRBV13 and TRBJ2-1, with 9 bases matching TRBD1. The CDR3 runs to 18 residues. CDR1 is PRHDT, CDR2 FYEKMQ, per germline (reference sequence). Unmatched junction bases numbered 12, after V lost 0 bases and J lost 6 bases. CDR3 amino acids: CASSLGRQYRGRVNEQFF. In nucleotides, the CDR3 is TGTGCCAGCAGCTTAGGCCGGCAATACAGGGGGCGAGTCAATGAGCAGTTCTTC.

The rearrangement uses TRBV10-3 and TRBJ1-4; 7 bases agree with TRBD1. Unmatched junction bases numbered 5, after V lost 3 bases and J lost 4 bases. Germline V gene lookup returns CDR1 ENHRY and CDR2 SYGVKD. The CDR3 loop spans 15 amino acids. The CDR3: CAISDPGQHNEKLFF. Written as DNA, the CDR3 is TGTGCCATCAGTGACCCGGGACAGCATAATGAAAAACTGTTTTTT.

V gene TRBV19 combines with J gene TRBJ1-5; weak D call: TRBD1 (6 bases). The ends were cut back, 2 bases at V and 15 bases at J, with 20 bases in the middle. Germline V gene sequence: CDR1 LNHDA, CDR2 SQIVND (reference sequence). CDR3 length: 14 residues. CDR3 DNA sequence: TGTGCCAGTAGTATAAATAGGGGCCAGGGGCCGTGGCATTTT. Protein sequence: CASSINRGQGPWHF.

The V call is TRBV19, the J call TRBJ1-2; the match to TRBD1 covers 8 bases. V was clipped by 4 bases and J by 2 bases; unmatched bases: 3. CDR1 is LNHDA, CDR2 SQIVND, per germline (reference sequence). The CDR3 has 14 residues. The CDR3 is CASSSWTGNYGYTF. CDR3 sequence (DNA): TGTGCCAGTAGTAGTTGGACAGGGAACTATGGCTACACCTTC.

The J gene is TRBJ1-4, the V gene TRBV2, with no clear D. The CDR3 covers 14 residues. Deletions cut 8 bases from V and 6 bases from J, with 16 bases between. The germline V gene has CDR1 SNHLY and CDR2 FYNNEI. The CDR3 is CASRRVGSDEKLFF. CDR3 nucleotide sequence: TGTGCCAGCCGGCGGGTAGGGTCCGATGAAAAACTGTTTTTT.

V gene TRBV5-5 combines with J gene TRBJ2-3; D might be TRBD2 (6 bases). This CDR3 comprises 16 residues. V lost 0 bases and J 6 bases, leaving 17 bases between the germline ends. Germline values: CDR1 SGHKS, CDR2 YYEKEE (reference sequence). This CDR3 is CASSLEGTFKADTQYF. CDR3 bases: TGTGCCAGCAGCTTGGAGGGGACTTTTAAGGCCGATACGCAGTATTTT.

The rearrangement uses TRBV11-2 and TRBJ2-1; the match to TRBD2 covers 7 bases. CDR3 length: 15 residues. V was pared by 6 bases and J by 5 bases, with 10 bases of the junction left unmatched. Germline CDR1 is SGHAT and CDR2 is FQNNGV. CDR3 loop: CASSTGTNRNNEQFF. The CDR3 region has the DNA TGTGCCAGCAGTACCGGGACTAACAGAAACAATGAGCAGTTCTTC.

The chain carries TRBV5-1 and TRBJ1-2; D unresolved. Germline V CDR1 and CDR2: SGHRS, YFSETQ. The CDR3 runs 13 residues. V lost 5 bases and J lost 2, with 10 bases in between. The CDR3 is CASREESNYGYTF. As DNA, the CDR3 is TGCGCCAGCAGAGAGGAATCGAACTATGGCTACACCTTC.

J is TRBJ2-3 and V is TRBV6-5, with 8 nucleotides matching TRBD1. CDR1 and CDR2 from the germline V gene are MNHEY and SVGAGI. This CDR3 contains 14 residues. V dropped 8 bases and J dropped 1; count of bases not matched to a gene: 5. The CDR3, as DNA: TGTGCCAGCGGAGACAGGGGAGGCACAGATACGCAGTATTTT. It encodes CASGDRGGTDTQYF.

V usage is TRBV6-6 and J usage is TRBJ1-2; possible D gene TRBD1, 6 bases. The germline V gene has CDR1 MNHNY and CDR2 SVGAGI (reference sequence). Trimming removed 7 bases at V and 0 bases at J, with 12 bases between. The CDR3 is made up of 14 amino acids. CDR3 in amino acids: CASKPGEANYGYTF. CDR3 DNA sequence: TGTGCCAGCAAGCCAGGGGAAGCTAACTATGGCTACACCTTC.

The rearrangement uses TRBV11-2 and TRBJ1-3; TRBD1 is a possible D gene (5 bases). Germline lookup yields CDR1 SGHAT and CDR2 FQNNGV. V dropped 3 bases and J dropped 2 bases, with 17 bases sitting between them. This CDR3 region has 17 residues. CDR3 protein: CASSFTRTILPGNTIYF. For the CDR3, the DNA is TGTGCCAGCAGCTTCACCCGGACAATCCTACCTGGAAACACCATATATTTT. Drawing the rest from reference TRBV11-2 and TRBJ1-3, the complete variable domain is EAGVAQSPRYKIIEKRQSVAFWCNPISGHATLYWYQQILGQGPKLLIQFQNNGVVDDSQLPKDRFSAERLKGVDSTLKIQPAKLEDSAVYLCASSFTRTILPGNTIYFGEGSWLTVV.

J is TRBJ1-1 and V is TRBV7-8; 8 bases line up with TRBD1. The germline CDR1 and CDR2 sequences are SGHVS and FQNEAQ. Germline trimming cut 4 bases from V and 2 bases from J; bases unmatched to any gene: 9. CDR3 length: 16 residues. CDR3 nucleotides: TGTGCCAGCAGCTCCCGGGACAGGATTTCAAACACTGAAGCTTTCTTT. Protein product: CASSSRDRISNTEAFF.

The CDR3 is CASRDSNGYTF. The CDR3 bases are TGTGCCAGCAGGGACAGCAATGGCTACACCTTC. The chain combines TRBV28 with TRBJ1-2; TRBD1 is a possible D gene (6 bases). Per the germline V gene, CDR1 is MDHEN and CDR2 is SYDVKM. V was cut by 6 bases and J by 6 bases, with 8 bases left in between. The CDR3 is 11 amino acids.